The rows below give T cell receptor beta chains drawn from one sample of a study of CD8+ T cells in alopecia areata. Measured with immunoSEQ multiplex PCR; TCRdb has only the in-frame clones, and not every one. The sample records around 190,000 clones, roughly 60% being singletons. The specimen comprised CD4+ T cells sorted from blood, sampled at week 24, from a patient treated with tofacitinib. Receptors were obtained from a human donor with alopecia areata. CDR3s include the opening cysteine and the closing phenylalanine or tryptophan. The D gene is left open where the match is weak. A row's size may be missing; if present it is once, few, many or a size class.

d_call j_call cdr3_length clone_size v_call cdr3_aa cdr3_nt
NA TRBJ2-1 13 few TRBV5-1 CASSSNGDGEQFF TGCGCCAGCAGCTCAAACGGGGACGGCGAGCAGTTCTTC
NA TRBJ1-1 13 NA TRBV25-1 CASSFIGGGEAFF TGTGCCAGCAGTTTTATTGGGGGAGGCGAAGCTTTCTTT
TRBD1 TRBJ1-1 15 NA TRBV29-1 CSVEDTGGVNTEAFF TGCAGCGTTGAAGACACAGGGGGCGTGAACACTGAAGCTTTCTTT
NA TRBJ2-1 12 once TRBV7-9 CAGGQGIYEQFF TGTGCCGGGGGACAAGGGATCTATGAGCAGTTCTTC
NA TRBJ1-6 15 NA TRBV5-6 CASSLAPRPESPLHF TGTGCCAGCAGCTTGGCCCCCCGGCCCGAATCACCCCTCCACTTT
NA TRBJ2-1 15 few TRBV19 CASSSTGTLKNEQFF TGTGCCAGTAGTTCTACCGGGACTCTGAAGAATGAGCAGTTCTTC
NA TRBJ1-1 13 many TRBV27 CASSYNMNTEAFF TGTGCCAGCAGCTACAATATGAACACTGAAGCTTTCTTT
TRBD1 TRBJ2-4 11 NA TRBV9 CASSPGTGLFF TGTGCCAGCAGTCCAGGGACAGGGTTGTTTTTC
NA TRBJ2-7 14 NA TRBV29-1 CSVGGAPRLDEQYF TGCAGCGTTGGGGGGGCCCCTCGTCTCGACGAGCAGTACTTC
TRBD2 TRBJ2-1 14 NA TRBV19 CASSPRGGNNEQFF TGTGCCAGTAGTCCTCGGGGGGGTAACAATGAGCAGTTCTTC
NA TRBJ2-5 14 few TRBV7-2 CASSLPGNQETQYF TGTGCCAGCAGCTTACCGGGAAATCAAGAGACCCAGTACTTC
NA TRBJ2-7 13 NA TRBV19 CASSIDGGDEQYF TGTGCCAGTAGTATTGACGGAGGGGACGAGCAGTACTTC
NA TRBJ1-5 16 NA TRBV5-4 CASSLERSGSGQPQHF TGTGCCAGCAGCTTGGAGCGATCGGGTTCGGGTCAGCCCCAGCATTTT
NA TRBJ1-1 14 NA TRBV29-1 CSVRRGAMNTEAFF TGCAGCGTTCGACGGGGGGCGATGAACACTGAAGCTTTCTTT
NA TRBJ1-5 15 NA TRBV2 CASSAERGRNQPQHF TGTGCCAGCAGTGCGGAGAGGGGGAGGAATCAGCCCCAGCATTTT
NA TRBJ2-3 14 NA TRBV30 CAWSANLASDTQYF TGTGCCTGGAGTGCGAACCTAGCCTCAGATACGCAGTATTTT
TRBD1 TRBJ1-2 14 NA TRBV6-4 CASRPGQGRDGYTF TGTGCCAGCAGGCCGGGACAGGGGAGAGATGGCTACACCTTC
NA TRBJ2-2 14 few TRBV30 CAWRQGGNTGELFF TGTGCCTGGAGACAGGGAGGTAACACCGGGGAGCTGTTTTTT
NA TRBJ2-3 15 once TRBV7-6 CASSLAQIGTDTQYF TGTGCCAGCAGCTTAGCGCAGATTGGAACAGATACGCAGTATTTT
TRBD1 TRBJ1-1 14 few TRBV18 CASSQYRGGTEAFF TGTGCCAGCTCACAATACAGGGGCGGCACTGAAGCTTTCTTT
TRBD1 TRBJ1-2 16 once TRBV5-6 CASSWGQAFPIDGYTF TGTGCCAGCAGTTGGGGACAGGCGTTTCCTATCGATGGCTACACCTTC
NA TRBJ2-3 16 NA TRBV27 CASSYSMEAGADTQYF TGTGCCAGCAGTTACTCGATGGAGGCTGGCGCAGATACGCAGTATTTT
NA TRBJ2-3 14 NA TRBV28 CASSRGGSTDTQYF TGTGCCAGCAGTCGAGGGGGGAGCACAGATACGCAGTATTTT
TRBD1 TRBJ1-5 15 NA TRBV7-6 CASSLGQGSNQPQHF TGTGCCAGCAGCTTGGGACAGGGAAGCAATCAGCCCCAGCATTTT
NA TRBJ1-2 11 NA TRBV29-1 CSVERGGGYTF TGCAGCGTTGAGAGGGGAGGCGGCTACACCTTC
TRBD1 TRBJ1-2 15 once TRBV4-3 CASSQDGAGGYGYTF TGCGCCAGCAGCCAAGATGGGGCAGGGGGGTATGGCTACACCTTC
NA TRBJ1-4 14 NA TRBV30 CAWNLLKGNGKLFF TGTGCCTGGAATCTACTAAAGGGGAATGGAAAACTGTTTTTT
NA TRBJ2-7 14 NA TRBV4-3 CASSRDSTLYEQYF TGCGCCAGCAGCCGGGACTCAACACTCTACGAGCAGTACTTC
NA TRBJ2-3 15 NA TRBV6-1 CASSERDTSTDTQYF TGTGCCAGCAGTGAAAGGGATACTAGCACAGATACGCAGTATTTT
TRBD1 TRBJ1-2 14 NA TRBV29-1 CSVVTGQGAGGYTF TGCAGCGTTGTGACCGGACAGGGGGCTGGGGGCTACACCTTC
TRBD1 TRBJ1-5 11 NA TRBV7-4 CASSRTGGQHF TGTGCCAGCAGCAGGACAGGTGGCCAGCATTTT
NA TRBJ2-2 13 NA TRBV30 CAWSTTPTGELFF TGTGCCTGGAGTACGACTCCCACCGGGGAGCTGTTTTTT
TRBD2 TRBJ2-5 16 few TRBV10-3 CATKDLAAGGQETQYF TGTGCCACCAAAGACCTGGCAGCGGGGGGCCAAGAGACCCAGTACTTC
NA TRBJ1-4 12 NA TRBV29-1 CSAGRSNEKLFF TGCAGCGCTGGACGGTCTAATGAAAAACTGTTTTTT
TRBD2 TRBJ2-2 15 NA TRBV28 CASSFPPLATGELFF TGTGCCAGCAGTTTCCCTCCACTAGCGACCGGGGAGCTGTTTTTT
TRBD1 TRBJ1-1 13 NA TRBV29-1 CSVEQGAYTEAFF TGCAGCGTGGAACAGGGGGCGTACACTGAAGCTTTCTTT
TRBD1 TRBJ2-7 12 NA TRBV29-1 CSATGGSYEQYF TGCAGCGCCACAGGGGGTTCCTACGAGCAGTACTTC
TRBD1 TRBJ1-4 16 NA TRBV19 CASSLRIGDRGEKLFF TGTGCCAGTAGCCTGCGTATCGGAGACAGGGGCGAAAAACTGTTTTTT
TRBD1 TRBJ2-7 14 NA TRBV4-3 CASSQDRGPYEQYF TGCGCCAGCAGCCAGGACAGGGGGCCCTACGAGCAGTACTTC
NA TRBJ1-6 15 many TRBV5-6 CASSPVGQINSPLHF TGTGCCAGCAGCCCGGTTGGACAAATTAATTCACCCCTCCACTTT